One sample yielded the 16 T cell receptor beta chains listed below, sequenced in a study of T cells in women clearing cervical HPV infection. Using immunoSEQ multiplex PCR, the repertoire was profiled, and TCRdb retains in-frame clones only, with some absent. The sample includes 28,000 or so clones. The sample comprised blood buffy coat. The source is a woman aged 18 to 75 with a cervical HPV16 infection that either progressed to CIN3+ or cleared (not recorded which).

On this clone: The DNA ends 3 residues before the CDR3 does, and the rest of the CDR3 is filled in from the germline J gene. V usage is TRBV29-1 and J usage is TRBJ2-1; no definite D call. Germline V gene lookup returns CDR1 SQVTM and CDR2 ANQGSEA. V was trimmed by 5 bases and J by 0 bases, leaving 14 bases between them. The CDR3 extends over 15 amino acids. The CDR3 loop is CSVFFDLYSYNEQFF. CDR3 DNA, as far as it was read: TGCAGCGTTTTTTTCGATCTATACTCCTACAATGAG.

As for this clone: The read halts 3 residues ahead of the CDR3 end, with the missing end drawn from the germline J gene. This chain joins TRBV20-1 and TRBJ2-3; unclear D gene. Germline V lookup: CDR1 DFQATT, CDR2 SNEGSKA (reference sequence). CDR3 length: 13 amino acids. The CDR3 bases that were read are TGCAGTGCTAGAGTGCGACTGAAAGAGACG. Protein sequence: CSARVRLKET. The complete CDR3 protein is CSARVRLKETQYF.

Concerning this clone: The read finishes 3 residues shy of the CDR3 end, and the germline J gene is used to complete it. This chain uses TRBV7-3 with TRBJ2-1; D remains unclear. V lost 2 bases to trimming and J lost 4 bases, with 9 bases between them. CDR1 is SGHTA, CDR2 FQGTGA, per germline. CDR3 length equals 14 residues. The CDR3 spells CASSLLPGYNEQFF. The CDR3 DNA, read in part, is TGTGCCAGCAGCTTATTACCCGGGTACAATGAG.

Comments on this clone: With the read ending 3 residues before the CDR3 end, the germline J gene is used to fill in that end. The J gene is TRBJ2-7, the V gene TRBV5-5; tentative D call: TRBD2 (5 bases). This CDR3 contains 14 residues. Germline V lookup: CDR1 SGHKS, CDR2 YYEKEE (reference sequence). With 4 bases removed from V and 0 bases from J, the gap between germline ends came to 11 bases. CDR3 in amino acids: CASSPDGLSYEQYF. The DNA read from the CDR3 is TGTGCCAGCAGCCCAGATGGACTCTCCTACGAG. Full variable domain (remainder filled in from reference TRBV5-5 and TRBJ2-7): DAGVTQSPTHLIKTRGQQVTLRCSPISGHKSVSWYQQVLGQGPQFIFQYYEKEERGRGNFPDRFSARQFPNYSSELNVNALLLGDSALYLCASSPDGLSYEQYFGPGTRLTVT.

In the case of this clone: The read stops 3 residues short of the end of the CDR3; the missing end is completed from the germline J gene. The V call is TRBV5-4, the J call TRBJ1-6; 8 bases agree with TRBD1. The CDR3 spans 15 residues. Unmatched junction bases numbered 5, after V lost 1 base and J lost 8 bases. Germline V gene data show CDR1 as SGHNT and CDR2 as YYREEE (reference sequence). CDR3 amino acids: CASSLPGTGHSPLHF. The sequenced part of the CDR3 DNA is TGTGCCAGCAGCTTGCCCGGGACAGGACATTCACCC.

With regard to this clone: The CDR3 goes on 3 residues after the read ends, and that part is filled in from the germline J gene. This chain joins TRBV10-3 and TRBJ2-1; 14 positions agree with TRBD2. CDR3 length equals 17 residues. Per the germline V gene, CDR1 is ENHRY and CDR2 is SYGVKD. V lost 4 bases to trimming and J lost 2 bases; unmatched junction nucleotides: 4. The CDR3 here is CAISAGLAGGPYNEQFF. The CDR3 DNA, read in part, is TGTGCCATCAGTGCAGGACTAGCGGGAGGACCCTACAATGAG.

About this clone: The read is 3 residues too short to cover the CDR3 end, so that end is filled in from the germline J gene. The chain carries TRBV7-9 and TRBJ1-6, with 8 bases aligning to TRBD1. After removal of 5 bases from V and 8 bases from J, the junction contained 2 bases not matched to a gene. The CDR3 contains 13 residues. Germline V gene sequence: CDR1 SEHNR, CDR2 FQNEAQ (reference sequence). The CDR3 bases that were read are TGTGCCAGCAGCGACAGGGGCGATTCACCC. Protein sequence: CASSDRGDSP. The CDR3 in full is CASSDRGDSPLHF.

Regarding this clone: The CDR3 end is not reached by the read, which stops 3 residues before it; the germline J gene fills it in. The chain uses TRBV20-1 and TRBJ2-7; 8 bases map to TRBD2. In germline, CDR1 is DFQATT, CDR2 SNEGSKA (reference sequence). The V and J ends lost 6 bases and 0 bases, in that order; junction bases with no gene match: 10. The CDR3 sequence is 15 residues long. Partial CDR3 DNA: TGCAGTGCGAAAAACTACGGGACTAGCTCCTACGAG. Residues: CSAKNYGTSSYE. The full CDR3 protein reads CSAKNYGTSSYEQYF.

Of note for this clone: The CDR3 end lies 3 residues beyond the end of the read and is filled in from the germline J gene. V and J are TRBV2 and TRBJ1-5, with unresolved D. Germline V lookup: CDR1 SNHLY, CDR2 FYNNEI. Trimming pared 4 bases from V and 5 bases from J, leaving 9 bases between. The CDR3 totals 13 residues. The CDR3 DNA, read in part, is TGTGCCAGCAGTGGGCAGAGAGATCAGCCC. Amino acid sequence: CASSGQRDQP. The entire CDR3 protein is CASSGQRDQPQHF.

Regarding this clone: The read is 3 residues too short to cover the CDR3 end, so that end is filled in from the germline J gene. This chain links TRBV28 with TRBJ2-1; 9 positions match TRBD2. CDR1 is MDHEN and CDR2 is SYDVKM in the germline V gene. The junction had 8 bases not matched to a gene; V was cut back by 7 bases and J by 7 bases. The length of the CDR3 is 14 residues. CDR3 DNA (partial): TGTGCCAGCAAACTAGCGGGCAGGGGGAATGAG. It encodes CASKLAGRGNE. The whole CDR3 region reads CASKLAGRGNEQFF. Combining the CDR3 with reference TRBV28 and TRBJ2-1 gives the whole variable domain DVKVTQSSRYLVKRTGEKVFLECVQDMDHENMFWYRQDPGLGLRLIYFSYDVKMKEKGDIPEGYSVSREKKERFSLILESASTNQTSMYLCASKLAGRGNEQFFGPGTRLTVL.

Worth noting for this clone: With the read ending 3 residues before the CDR3 end, the germline J gene is used to fill in that end. The V and J genes are TRBV19 and TRBJ1-2; no firm D call. Germline V gene data show CDR1 as LNHDA and CDR2 as SQIVND (reference sequence). The CDR3 runs to 14 residues. V was pared by 4 bases and J by 7 bases, with 16 bases between. CDR3 sequence: CASSTARRLGGYTF. The part of the CDR3 DNA that was read is TGTGCCAGTAGTACCGCTAGGCGGTTAGGTGGC.

Notes on this clone: The read comes to an end 3 residues before the CDR3 does, leaving the germline J gene to fill in the end. V and J are TRBV5-1 and TRBJ1-1; 10 bases are shared with TRBD1. Trimming took 4 bases from V and 5 from J; bases not matched to a gene: 5. Germline V lookup: CDR1 SGHRS, CDR2 YFSETQ. The length of the CDR3 is 14 residues. CDR3 protein: CASSGTGDSTEAFF. The covered CDR3 bases are TGCGCCAGCAGCGGGACAGGGGATAGTACTGAA.

A word on this clone: The read stops 3 residues short of the end of the CDR3; the missing end is completed from the germline J gene. The genes are TRBV7-9 and TRBJ2-3; D possibly corresponds to TRBD2 (5 bases). From germline, CDR1 is SEHNR and CDR2 FQNEAQ (reference sequence). CDR3 size: 14 residues. Between the trimmed V and J ends, which lost 3 bases and 2 bases, there was a span of 9 bases. The CDR3 here is CASSFVTNTDTQYF. Incomplete CDR3 DNA: TGTGCCAGCAGCTTCGTGACTAACACAGATACG. The whole variable domain, remainder taken from reference TRBV7-9 and TRBJ2-3, is DTGVSQNPRHKITKRGQNVTFRCDPISEHNRLYWYRQTLGQGPEFLTYFQNEAQLEKSRLLSDRFSAERPKGSFSTLEIQRTEQGDSAMYLCASSFVTNTDTQYFGPGTRLTVL.

CDR3 DNA, as far as it was read: TGCGCCAGCAGCTTGGAAGGGGTTGGGGCCAACGTC. It encodes CASSLEGVGANV. In full, the CDR3 is CASSLEGVGANVLTF. This chain links TRBV5-1 with TRBJ2-6; possible D gene TRBD1, 5 bases. The read is 3 residues too short to cover the CDR3 end, so that end is filled in from the germline J gene. Trimming removed 0 bases at V and 3 bases at J, with 7 bases between. Germline V gene data show CDR1 as SGHRS and CDR2 as YFSETQ. CDR3 length equals 15 residues. Filled out from reference TRBV5-1 and TRBJ2-6, the complete variable domain reads KAGVTQTPRYLIKTRGQQVTLSCSPISGHRSVSWYQQTPGQGLQFLFEYFSETQRNKGNFPGRFSGRQFSNSRSEMNVSTLELGDSALYLCASSLEGVGANVLTFGAGSRLTVL.

As regards this clone: The read halts 3 residues ahead of the CDR3 end, with the missing end drawn from the germline J gene. V is TRBV5-1 and J is TRBJ2-2, with TRBD1 identical over 8 bases. CDR3 size: 16 residues. Germline values: CDR1 SGHRS, CDR2 YFSETQ. V gave up 1 base and J gave up 2 bases; unmatched junction bases: 4. CDR3 bases read: TGCGCCAGCAGCTTGCAGGGGGCCACCAACACCGGGGAG. It specifies CASSLQGATNTGE. The CDR3 in full is CASSLQGATNTGELFF.

On this clone: The read gets to within 3 residues of the CDR3 end, and the germline J gene fills in the rest. The rearrangement joins TRBV6-2 or TRBV6-3 to TRBJ1-4; D perhaps matches TRBD1 (5 bases). The germline V gene encodes CDR1 MNHEY and CDR2 SVGEGT. This CDR3 region has 14 residues. The DNA read from the CDR3 is TGTGCCGCCCAGAGGACCGAGAGGGGTTCACCA. Its protein is CAAQRTERGSP. The CDR3 in its entirety is CAAQRTERGSPLFF.